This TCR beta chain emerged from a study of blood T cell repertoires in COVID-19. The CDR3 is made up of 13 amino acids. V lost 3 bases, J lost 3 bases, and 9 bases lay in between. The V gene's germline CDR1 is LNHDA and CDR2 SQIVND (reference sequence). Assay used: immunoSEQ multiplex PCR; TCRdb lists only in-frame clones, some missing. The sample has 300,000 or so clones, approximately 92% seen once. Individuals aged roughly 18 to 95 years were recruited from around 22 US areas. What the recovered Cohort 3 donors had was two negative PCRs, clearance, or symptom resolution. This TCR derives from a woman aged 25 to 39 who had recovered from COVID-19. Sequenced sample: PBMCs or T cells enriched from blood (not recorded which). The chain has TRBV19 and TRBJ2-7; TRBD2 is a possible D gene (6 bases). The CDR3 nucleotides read TGTGCCAGTAGTATTGGAGGGAACTACGAGCAGTACTTC. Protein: CASSIGGNYEQYF.